A selection of T cell receptor beta chains follows, all from one sample in a study of blood T cell dynamics during melanoma immunotherapy. Assay used: immunoSEQ multiplex PCR; TCRdb lists only in-frame clones, some missing. The table has around 13,000 clones, around 84% seen once. The specimen was blood, collected from a patient treated with checkpoint blockade. These receptors were collected from a human donor with melanoma. Each CDR3 is given with its conserved first and last residue. D genes are given only for firm matches. Some rows mark clone size as missing; the rest say once, few, many or name a class of expanded clone.

v_gene	j_gene	d_gene	abundance	CDR3aa	CDR3nt
TRBV6-6	TRBJ2-5	TRBD2	.	CASSYGSGGGETQYF	TGTGCCAGCAGTTACGGGTCGGGAGGAGGGGAGACCCAGTACTTC
TRBV6-1	TRBJ1-2	.	.	CATREAVMGGYTF	TGTGCCACAAGGGAGGCGGTAATGGGTGGCTACACCTTC
TRBV7-6	TRBJ2-5	TRBD2	.	CASSLGLAVQETQYF	TGTGCCAGCAGCTTAGGGCTAGCGGTCCAAGAGACCCAGTACTTC
TRBV9	TRBJ2-5	.	.	CASSVSLGHFQETQYF	TGTGCCAGCAGCGTATCCCTAGGGCACTTCCAAGAGACCCAGTACTTC
TRBV7-9	TRBJ2-7	.	.	CASSSHGGESGEQYF	TGTGCCAGCAGCTCGCACGGAGGGGAATCGGGCGAGCAGTACTTC
TRBV14	TRBJ2-6	TRBD2	.	CASSPGTSGGAGANVLTF	TGTGCCAGCAGCCCGGGGACTAGCGGGGGGGCCGGGGCCAACGTCCTGACTTTC
TRBV6-5	TRBJ1-1	.	.	CASSSRVAEAFF	TGTGCCAGCAGTTCCAGGGTAGCTGAAGCTTTCTTT
TRBV30	TRBJ2-1	.	.	CAWKTNSGVYNEQFF	TGTGCCTGGAAAACTAACTCCGGGGTTTACAATGAGCAGTTCTTC
TRBV6-1	TRBJ1-4	.	.	CASSEWSNEKLFF	TGTGCCAGCAGTGAATGGTCTAATGAAAAACTGTTTTTT
TRBV27	TRBJ1-1	.	once	CASRLEAFGVTEAFF	TGTGCCAGCAGGCTAGAGGCTTTTGGGGTCACTGAAGCTTTCTTT
TRBV7-9	TRBJ2-7	TRBD1	.	CASSLVGTGASEQYF	TGTGCCAGCAGCTTAGTCGGGACAGGGGCTAGTGAGCAGTACTTC
TRBV7-9	TRBJ1-1	.	.	CASSPPGGSEAFF	TGTGCCAGCAGCCCACCGGGGGGTTCAGAAGCTTTCTTT
TRBV2	TRBJ1-4	TRBD1	few	CASTSDRGVTNEKLFF	TGTGCCAGCACCTCGGACAGGGGAGTAACTAATGAAAAACTGTTTTTT
TRBV30	TRBJ1-2	.	.	CAWEGNFYGYTF	TGTGCCTGGGAAGGAAATTTCTATGGCTACACCTTC
TRBV5-1	TRBJ2-5	TRBD1	.	CASSPGTGVLQETQYF	TGCGCCAGCAGCCCCGGGACAGGGGTACTCCAAGAGACCCAGTACTTC
TRBV7-8	TRBJ2-5	TRBD2	few	CASSPRLAETQYF	TGTGCCAGCAGCCCGAGACTAGCTGAGACCCAGTACTTC
TRBV5-1	TRBJ2-1	.	.	CASSLMGGGFDEQFF	TGCGCCAGCAGCTTGATGGGGGGCGGATTCGATGAGCAGTTCTTC
TRBV29-1	TRBJ2-3	.	.	CSVESAKRRTDTQYF	TGCAGCGTTGAATCTGCCAAGCGTCGAACAGATACGCAGTATTTT
TRBV11-2	TRBJ2-5	.	once	CASRMGATAETQYF	TGTGCCAGCAGGATGGGGGCTACCGCCGAGACCCAGTACTTC
TRBV29-1	TRBJ2-5	.	.	CSVAVARETQYF	TGCAGCGTTGCGGTAGCTCGAGAGACCCAGTACTTC